The 6 T cell receptor beta chains in this list originate from one sample, sequenced in a study of blood T cell repertoires in COVID-19. The data were produced by immunoSEQ multiplex PCR, yet TCRdb's version contains in-frame clones alone and is incomplete. The repertoire consists of some 320,000 clones, with 80% to 90% occurring once and the leading ten covering 5.3%. Sample: PBMCs or T cells enriched from blood (not recorded which). Every receptor here comes from a woman in her thirties who had recovered from COVID-19.

The chain carries TRBV5-1 and TRBJ2-3; possible D gene TRBD1, 6 bases. CDR3 length equals 14 residues. V was cut by 3 bases and J by 6 bases, with 14 bases left in between. Germline CDR1 reads SGHRS; CDR2 reads YFSETQ. The chain's CDR3 is CASSSTGSPDTQYF. The CDR3 nucleotides read TGCGCCAGCAGCTCAACAGGGTCTCCGGATACGCAGTATTTT.

The chain carries TRBV30 and TRBJ2-7; tentatively, D is TRBD1 (6 bases). The V end lost 0 bases, the J end lost 5 bases, and 14 bases lay between the germline ends. This CDR3 has 14 residues. The germline CDR1 and CDR2 sequences are GTSNPN and SVGIG (reference sequence). CDR3 amino acids: CAWSVHNRANEQYF. DNA of the CDR3: TGTGCCTGGAGTGTACATAACAGGGCCAACGAGCAGTACTTC.

The chain uses TRBV6-5 and TRBJ1-1, with a tentative D call TRBD1 (5 bases). The germline V and J ends were trimmed by 7 bases and 7 bases, with 13 bases remaining between them. Looked up from germline, CDR1 is MNHEY and CDR2 is SVGAGI. This CDR3 has 12 amino acids. As DNA, the CDR3 is TGTGCCAGCAAGGACATAAGAAATGAAGCTTTCTTT. The encoded protein is CASKDIRNEAFF.

CDR3 residues: CASTWTSGGGQETQYF. The CDR3 nucleotides read TGTGCCAGCACCTGGACTAGCGGGGGCGGCCAAGAGACCCAGTACTTC. The chain couples TRBV7-2 to TRBJ2-5; 13 bases line up with TRBD2. With V trimmed by 7 bases and J by 1 base, 6 bases remained unmatched. The CDR3 consists of 16 residues. Germline lookup yields CDR1 SGHTA and CDR2 FQGNSA.

V gene TRBV7-9 combines with J gene TRBJ1-1; no reliable D call. Between the trimmed V and J ends, which lost 4 bases and 4 bases, there was a span of 10 bases. The germline V gene has CDR1 SEHNR and CDR2 FQNEAQ (reference sequence). The CDR3 has 13 amino acids. CDR3 DNA: TGTGCCAGCAGCTCGGACTCACCCACTGAAGCTTTCTTT. Residues: CASSSDSPTEAFF.

This chain uses TRBV11-2 with TRBJ1-6; D call uncertain. Germline V lookup: CDR1 SGHAT, CDR2 FQNNGV. The CDR3 is made up of 14 amino acids. Trimming took off 5 bases at V and 4 bases at J, with 9 bases between the two ends. The CDR3 here is CASSPGIYNSPLHF. The CDR3, as DNA: TGTGCCAGCAGCCCGGGGATTTATAATTCACCCCTCCACTTT.